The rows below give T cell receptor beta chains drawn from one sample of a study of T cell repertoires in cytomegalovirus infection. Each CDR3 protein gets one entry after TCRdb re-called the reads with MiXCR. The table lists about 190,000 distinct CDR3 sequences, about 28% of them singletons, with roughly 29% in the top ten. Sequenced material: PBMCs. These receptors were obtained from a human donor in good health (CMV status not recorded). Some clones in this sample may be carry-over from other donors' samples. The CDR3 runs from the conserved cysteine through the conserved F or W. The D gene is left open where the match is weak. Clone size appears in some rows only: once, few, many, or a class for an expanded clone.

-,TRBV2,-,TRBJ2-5,CASSNSGPTQYF,TGTGCCAGCAGCAACTCCGGGCCCACGCAGTACTTC
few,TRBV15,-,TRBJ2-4,CATSSPDGEGSMINIQYF,TGTGCCACCAGCAGCCCTGACGGGGAAGGGAGCATGATAAACATTCAGTACTTC
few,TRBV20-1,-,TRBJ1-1,CSARWTYMNTEAFF,TGCAGTGCTAGGTGGACTTACATGAACACTGAAGCTTTCTTT
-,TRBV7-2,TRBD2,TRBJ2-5,CASSRLAGGAKTQYF,TGTGCCAGCAGCCGACTAGCGGGGGGCGCGAAGACCCAGTACTTC
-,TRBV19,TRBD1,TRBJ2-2,CASSKTGINTGELFF,TGTGCCAGTAGCAAGACAGGGATCAACACCGGGGAGCTGTTTTTT
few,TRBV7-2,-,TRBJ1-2,CASSSRAGDGYTF,TGTGCCAGCAGCTCCAGGGCAGGGGACGGCTACACCTTC
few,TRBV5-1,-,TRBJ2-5,CASSLEVTGGTQYF,TGCGCCAGCAGCTTGGAGGTGACTGGTGGGACCCAGTACTTC
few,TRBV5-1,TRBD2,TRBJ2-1,CASSGSTSGGGNEQFF,TGCGCCAGCAGCGGATCAACTAGCGGGGGGGGTAATGAGCAGTTCTTC
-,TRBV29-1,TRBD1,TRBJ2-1,CSGGDRDGYNEQFF,TGCAGCGGCGGGGACAGGGACGGCTACAATGAGCAGTTCTTC
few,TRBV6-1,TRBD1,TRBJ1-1,CASRPTGATEAFF,TGTGCCAGCAGGCCGACAGGGGCCACTGAAGCTTTCTTT
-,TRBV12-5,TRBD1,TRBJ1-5,CASGLGGGRQPQHF,TGTGCTAGTGGTTTGGGAGGGGGCCGTCAGCCCCAGCATTTT
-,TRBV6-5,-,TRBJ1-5,CASSYGRGGNQPQHF,TGTGCCAGCAGTTACGGCCGAGGTGGCAATCAGCCCCAGCATTTT
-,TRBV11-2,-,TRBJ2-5,CASSPNPGTYYQETQYF,TGTGCCAGCAGCCCAAACCCCGGGACGTACTACCAAGAGACCCAGTACTTC
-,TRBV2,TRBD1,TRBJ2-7,CASRWDRGNEQYF,TGTGCCAGCCGCTGGGACAGGGGCAACGAGCAGTACTTC
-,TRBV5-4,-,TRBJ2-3,CASSWDRIDTQYF,TGTGCCAGCAGCTGGGACCGGATAGATACGCAGTATTTT
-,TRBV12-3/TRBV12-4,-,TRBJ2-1,CASSFIEGPNPYNEQFF,TGTGCCAGCAGTTTCATTGAGGGGCCCAATCCCTACAATGAGCAGTTCTTC
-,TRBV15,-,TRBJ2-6,CATSRGLSGANVLTF,TGTGCCACCAGCAGGGGGCTCTCTGGGGCCAACGTCCTGACTTTC
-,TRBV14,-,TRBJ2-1,CASSQEYSYNEQFF,TGTGCCAGCAGCCAAGAGTACTCCTACAATGAGCAGTTCTTC
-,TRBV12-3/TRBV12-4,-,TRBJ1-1,CASSLGSAGRAFF,TGTGCCAGCAGTTTAGGATCGGCCGGGCGAGCTTTCTTT
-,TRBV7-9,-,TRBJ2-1,CASSLTRGDYYNEQFF,TGTGCCAGCAGCTTAACTAGGGGGGACTACTACAATGAGCAGTTCTTC
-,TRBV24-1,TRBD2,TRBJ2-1,CATSDSSGGSSSYNEQFF,TGTGCCACCAGTGATTCGAGCGGGGGGTCCAGCTCCTACAATGAGCAGTTCTTC
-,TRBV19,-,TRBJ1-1,CASSPGFSFAGNTEAFF,TGTGCCAGTAGCCCCGGGTTTTCGTTCGCGGGAAACACTGAAGCTTTCTTT
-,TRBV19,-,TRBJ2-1,CASSNKGNEQFF,TGTGCCAGTAGTAATAAAGGGAATGAGCAGTTCTTC
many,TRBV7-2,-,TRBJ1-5,CASSLGQGRGFNQPQHF,TGTGCCAGCAGCTTAGGGCAGGGTCGAGGTTTCAATCAGCCCCAGCATTTT
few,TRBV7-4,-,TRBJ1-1,CASSAPGWTEAFF,TGTGCCAGCAGCGCACCGGGATGGACTGAAGCTTTCTTT
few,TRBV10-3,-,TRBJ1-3,CATMTSPISGNTIYF,TGTGCCACCATGACAAGCCCTATCTCTGGAAACACCATATATTTT
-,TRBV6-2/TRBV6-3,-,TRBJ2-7,CASRPPTGNYLREQYF,TGTGCCAGCAGACCCCCTACAGGGAACTATTTACGGGAGCAGTACTTC
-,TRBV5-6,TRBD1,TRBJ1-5,CASSSSRDRVNQPQHF,TGTGCCAGCAGCTCAAGCCGGGACAGGGTGAATCAGCCCCAGCATTTT
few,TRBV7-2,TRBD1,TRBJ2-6,CASSPWDRGRGANVLTF,TGTGCCAGCAGCCCATGGGACAGGGGGAGAGGGGCCAACGTCCTGACTTTC
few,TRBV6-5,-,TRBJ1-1,CASSYSSPTEAFF,TGTGCCAGCAGTTACTCGAGCCCGACTGAAGCTTTCTTT
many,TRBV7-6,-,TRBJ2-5,CASSSLRRVDSQETQYF,TGTGCCAGCAGCTCCCTAAGGAGGGTGGACAGCCAAGAGACCCAGTACTTC
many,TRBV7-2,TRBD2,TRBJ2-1,CASSFGTSGANEQFF,TGTGCCAGCAGCTTCGGGACTAGCGGGGCCAATGAGCAGTTCTTC
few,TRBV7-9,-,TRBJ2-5,CASSAGGHQETQYF,TGTGCCAGCAGCGCCGGAGGCCACCAAGAGACCCAGTACTTC